Listed here are 6 T cell receptor beta chains from one sample, sequenced in a study of shared clonotypes between healthy human individuals. TCRdb keeps only in-frame clones here, not all; method: immunoSEQ multiplex PCR. Seen here are millions of clones, over 85% observed once, and the top ten hold roughly 1%. Naive CD8 cells comprised CD45RO-negative, CCR7-positively selected cells, excluding terminally differentiated effector memory CD45RA+ cells. Sequences were obtained from naive CD8+ T cells sorted from blood. These receptors all come from a man aged 18 to 29 in good health.

The V gene is TRBV5-1, the J gene TRBJ2-3; D perhaps matches TRBD1 (6 bases). The CDR3 loop spans 18 amino acids. Trimming stripped 4 bases from V and 0 bases from J, with 21 bases between. Looked up from germline, CDR1 is SGHRS and CDR2 is YFSETQ. CDR3: CASSLGHNQLFSTDTQYF. In DNA form, the CDR3 reads TGCGCCAGCAGCCTGGGACACAATCAACTCTTTAGCACAGATACGCAGTATTTT. Supplemented by reference TRBV5-1 and TRBJ2-3, the full variable domain reads KAGVTQTPRYLIKTRGQQVTLSCSPISGHRSVSWYQQTPGQGLQFLFEYFSETQRNKGNFPGRFSGRQFSNSRSEMNVSTLELGDSALYLCASSLGHNQLFSTDTQYFGPGTRLTVL.

As regards this clone: This sample also contains other DNA sequences that code for the same CDR3. This chain uses TRBV5-6 with TRBJ2-1, with TRBD2 matching 8 bases. This CDR3 contains 13 residues. Unmatched junction bases numbered 4, after V lost 4 bases and J lost 7 bases. CDR1 and CDR2 from the germline V gene are SGHDT and YYEEEE. CDR3 amino acids: CASSPGLVNEQFF. The DNA for the CDR3 is TGTGCCAGCAGCCCGGGACTAGTGAATGAGCAGTTCTTC.

Comment on this clone: The junction differs from germline at one of its ends, possibly a read error. The V gene is TRBV5-6, the J gene TRBJ2-7; 10 nucleotides match TRBD2. In germline, CDR1 is SGHDT, CDR2 YYEEEE. The CDR3 contains 15 residues. CDR3 bases: TGTGCCGGCAGCTTCGGACTAGCGGTTTCCTACGAGCAGTACTTC. Translating gives CAGSFGLAVSYEQYF. Looking up the rest from reference TRBV5-6 and TRBJ2-7 gives the full variable domain: DAGVTQSPTHLIKTRGQQVTLRCSPKSGHDTVSWYQQALGQGPQFIFQYYEEEERQRGNFPDRFSGHQFPNYSSELNVNALLLGDSALYLCAGSFGLAVSYEQYFGPGTRLTVT.

V usage is TRBV2 and J usage is TRBJ2-3; TRBD1 matches at 8 bases. Germline V CDR1 and CDR2: SNHLY, FYNNEI. After removal of 7 bases from V and 7 bases from J, the junction contained 7 bases not matched to a gene. This CDR3 is built from 13 residues. CDR3 protein: CASKDQGAHTQYF. CDR3 bases: TGTGCCAGCAAGGACCAGGGGGCCCATACGCAGTATTTT.

This sequence joins TRBV7-9 and TRBJ1-1, with D possibly being TRBD1 (6 bases). V lost 2 bases and J lost 4, with 14 bases in between. The CDR3 loop spans 15 amino acids. CDR1 and CDR2 (germline): SEHNR, FQNEAQ (reference sequence). As DNA, the CDR3 is TGTGCCAGCAGCTTAATCGCAGGGGCGGTCACTGAAGCTTTCTTT. As protein: CASSLIAGAVTEAFF.

This chain connects TRBV10-3 to TRBJ2-1; 8 bases fit TRBD2. Per the germline V gene, CDR1 is ENHRY and CDR2 is SYGVKD. The CDR3 length is 15 residues. V gave up 5 bases and J gave up 14 bases; unmatched junction bases: 17. In nucleotides, the CDR3 is TGTGCCATCAGTAGCGAACTAGCGGACCCTCGAGCTAAGTTCTTC. Amino acids: CAISSELADPRAKFF.